One and the same sample provided the 24 T cell receptor beta chains below, sequenced in a study of neurological immune-mediated disorders. TCRdb processed the 5' RACE reads anew with MiXCR; each CDR3 protein has one entry. The data contain tens of thousands of distinct CDR3 sequences, 7% to 8.5% of them singletons. Sequences were obtained from CD4+ T cells from blood. The receptors here all came from a man in his fifties in good health.

The chain uses TRBV2 and TRBJ2-1, with D perhaps TRBD2 (6 bases). Germline-derived CDR1 and CDR2 are SNHLY and FYNNEI. The CDR3 has 13 amino acids. Between the trimmed V and J ends, which lost 5 bases and 6 bases, there was a span of 11 bases. The CDR3 DNA follows: TGTGCCAGCAGTCTAGCGCCCCCCAATGAGCAGTTCTTC. Its translation is CASSLAPPNEQFF.

There are many counts of this clonotype. The V gene is TRBV14, the J gene TRBJ2-5, with 10 nucleotides matching TRBD2. The J segment lost 2 bases and the V segment lost 1 base, leaving 1 base of the junction unmatched. This CDR3 contains 15 residues. The germline CDR1 and CDR2 sequences are SGHDN and FVKESK. The CDR3, as DNA: TGTGCCAGCAGCCAAGGGACTAGCGGTCAAGAGACCCAGTACTTC. Translating gives CASSQGTSGQETQYF.

This clonotype was found many times. V is TRBV20-1 and J is TRBJ2-1; 10 nucleotides align to TRBD2. The CDR3 is made up of 13 amino acids. The junction had 3 bases not matched to a gene; V was cut back by 7 bases and J by 3 bases. Germline V CDR1 and CDR2: DFQATT, SNEGSKA (reference sequence). The CDR3 loop reads CSGASGSYNEQFF. CDR3 DNA sequence: TGCAGTGGTGCTAGCGGGAGCTACAATGAGCAGTTCTTC.

This clonotype was seen many times. As DNA, the CDR3 is TGCAGTGCTAGACCCCCGGGGTGGCTCTCAGGGGAGCTGTTTTTT. Protein: CSARPPGWLSGELFF. The J gene is TRBJ2-2, the V gene TRBV20-1; D may be TRBD2 (5 bases). Between the trimmed V and J ends, which lost 2 bases and 8 bases, there was a span of 18 bases. The CDR3 runs 15 residues. Germline lookup yields CDR1 DFQATT and CDR2 SNEGSKA (reference sequence).

This clonotype has only a few counts. One junction end does not reproduce the germline sequence, and a read error may be involved. The gene calls are TRBV18 and TRBJ2-7, with 8 bases aligning to TRBD2. Germline lookup yields CDR1 KGHSH and CDR2 LQKENI. This CDR3 region has 15 residues. The CDR3 nucleotides read TGTGCCAGCTCCCCACCACGGGAGGGCTCGTACGAGCAGTACTTC. Residues: CASSPPREGSYEQYF.

This clonotype was observed many times. The CDR3 sequence is CSARRGEDGYTF. The CDR3 DNA reads TGCAGTGCGAGACGGGGGGAGGACGGCTACACCTTC. The gene calls are TRBV20-1 and TRBJ1-2, with D possibly TRBD1 on 5 matching bases. The length of the CDR3 is 12 residues. Germline V lookup: CDR1 DFQATT, CDR2 SNEGSKA (reference sequence). Trimming left V 6 bases short and J 8 bases short, with 16 bases between.

By share, this clonotype ranks as medium-sized. The rearrangement joins TRBV28 to TRBJ2-2; TRBD2 agrees at 12 bases. CDR3 size: 19 residues. The trim removed 8 bases at V and 0 bases at J, leaving 13 bases unmatched. The germline gives CDR1 MDHEN, CDR2 SYDVKM. CDR3 in amino acids: CASALRTSGITANTGELFF. The CDR3 DNA sequence: TGTGCCAGCGCACTCCGGACTAGCGGGATCACCGCGAACACCGGGGAGCTGTTTTTT. Full variable domain (remainder filled in from reference TRBV28 and TRBJ2-2): DVKVTQSSRYLVKRTGEKVFLECVQDMDHENMFWYRQDPGLGLRLIYFSYDVKMKEKGDIPEGYSVSREKKERFSLILESASTNQTSMYLCASALRTSGITANTGELFFGEGSRLTVL.

This clonotype has a count of ten or more. The chain employs TRBV20-1 and TRBJ2-7, with D perhaps being TRBD1 or TRBD2 (5 bases each). Germline V gene sequence: CDR1 DFQATT, CDR2 SNEGSKA (reference sequence). The CDR3 totals 13 residues. The V gene lost 1 base and the J gene lost 3 bases, with 10 bases spanning the gap. CDR3 nucleotide sequence: TGCAGTGCTAGAGGACAGCGGAGCTACGAGCAGTACTTC. Its protein is CSARGQRSYEQYF.

The sample holds many counts of this clonotype. The J gene is TRBJ2-1, the V gene TRBV27; possibly TRBD2 for D (6 bases). The CDR3 runs 12 residues. The ends were cut back, 8 bases at V and 8 bases at J, with 13 bases in the middle. Looked up from germline, CDR1 is MNHEY and CDR2 is SMNVEV (reference sequence). The CDR3 loop is CASGREFHEQFF. The CDR3 DNA follows: TGTGCCAGCGGCCGGGAGTTCCATGAGCAGTTCTTC.

The table lists this clonotype with many counts. The chain has TRBV20-1 and TRBJ1-5, with a tentative D call TRBD1 (5 bases). The CDR3 loop spans 16 amino acids. Trimming left V 1 base short and J 8 bases short, with 21 bases between. Germline CDR1 DFQATT, CDR2 SNEGSKA (reference sequence). CDR3 in amino acids: CSARGSTGTVNKPQHF. The CDR3 nucleotides are TGCAGTGCTAGAGGAAGTACCGGGACGGTTAATAAGCCCCAGCATTTT.

This clonotype was seen many times. The rearrangement uses TRBV5-1 and TRBJ2-7; 8 nucleotides agree with TRBD2. V lost 2 bases and J lost 7; bases outside the gene matches: 8. Germline CDR1 reads SGHRS; CDR2 reads YFSETQ. There are 14 residues in the CDR3. The CDR3 DNA reads TGCGCCAGCAGCTTAGGGACTAGGAAGGAGGAGCAGTACTTC. Its translation: CASSLGTRKEEQYF. The complete variable domain, with remaining parts taken from reference TRBV5-1 and TRBJ2-7, reads KAGVTQTPRYLIKTRGQQVTLSCSPISGHRSVSWYQQTPGQGLQFLFEYFSETQRNKGNFPGRFSGRQFSNSRSEMNVSTLELGDSALYLCASSLGTRKEEQYFGPGTRLTVT.

This clonotype came up many times. The DNA for the CDR3 is TGCAGTGCCGACGGACTAGCGGGTGGATCCTCCTACGAGCAGTACTTC. It is translated as CSADGLAGGSSYEQYF. V and J are TRBV20-1 and TRBJ2-7; TRBD2 matches 11 bases. Unmatched junction bases numbered 10, after V lost 6 bases and J lost 0 bases. The germline gives CDR1 DFQATT, CDR2 SNEGSKA (reference sequence). This CDR3 is 16 amino acids long.

This clonotype is medium-sized. The V call is TRBV10-3, the J call TRBJ1-6; D may be TRBD1 (6 bases). The germline V gene encodes CDR1 ENHRY and CDR2 SYGVKD. This CDR3 contains 17 residues. Deletions cut 7 bases from V and 2 bases from J, with 18 bases between. CDR3 sequence (DNA): TGTGCCATCAAACAAGAGGGGGGTTTGACCTATAATTCACCCCTCCACTTT. Translating gives CAIKQEGGLTYNSPLHF.

This clonotype was counted ten times or more. This chain joins TRBV5-1 and TRBJ1-1, with unresolved D. Germline V gene lookup returns CDR1 SGHRS and CDR2 YFSETQ. With 0 bases removed from V and 1 base from J, the gap between germline ends came to 4 bases. This CDR3 region has 13 residues. This CDR3 is CASSLVTNTEAFF. The CDR3 region has the DNA TGCGCCAGCAGCTTGGTCACGAACACTGAAGCTTTCTTT.

This clonotype was seen ten or more times. The V call is TRBV7-2, the J call TRBJ1-6, with TRBD1 identical over 8 bases. Per germline, CDR1 SGHTA and CDR2 FQGNSA. This CDR3 is 17 amino acids long. V shed 5 bases, J shed 6 bases, and the junction held 12 bases outside the gene matches. CDR3 nucleotides: TGTGCCAGCAGCCAAACCGGGACAGGCAATTCTAATTCACCCCTCCACTTT. Translating it yields CASSQTGTGNSNSPLHF.

This clonotype has a count of ten or more. The genes are TRBV20-1 and TRBJ2-2, with 13 bases lining up with TRBD2. The CDR3 runs to 17 residues. V gave up 5 bases and J gave up 2 bases; unmatched junction bases: 8. Germline lookup yields CDR1 DFQATT and CDR2 SNEGSKA (reference sequence). CDR3 coding DNA: TGCAGTGCTCTACTACTAGCGGGAGGGCCAAACACCGGGGAGCTGTTTTTT. Amino acid sequence: CSALLLAGGPNTGELFF.

In its sample, this clonotype was seen many times. V usage is TRBV5-1 and J usage is TRBJ2-1; D gene uncertain. The CDR3 consists of 15 residues. Germline-derived CDR1 and CDR2 are SGHRS and YFSETQ. V lost 2 bases, J lost 5 bases, and 14 bases lay in between. The DNA of the CDR3 is TGCGCCAGCAGCTTTGTTGGGGTTAAGGACAATGAGCAGTTCTTC. Amino acid sequence: CASSFVGVKDNEQFF.

This clonotype showed up many times. V is TRBV18 and J is TRBJ2-1; perhaps TRBD2 as D (5 bases). CDR1 and CDR2 from the germline V gene are KGHSH and LQKENI. The CDR3 has 17 residues. Trimming shortened V by 1 base and J by 0 bases, and 13 bases separated the two germline ends. CDR3 amino acids: CASSPRGPGSSYNEQFF. The CDR3 DNA is TGTGCCAGCTCACCACGGGGTCCGGGGAGCTCCTACAATGAGCAGTTCTTC.

At least ten counts were recorded for this clonotype. This sequence joins TRBV29-1 and TRBJ2-7; unclear D gene. Germline CDR1 reads SQVTM; CDR2 reads ANQGSEA. The V and J ends lost 7 bases and 7 bases respectively, with 20 bases between them. This CDR3 region has 13 residues. CDR3 DNA: TGCAGCGCTCGCAATCCCGTGACCTTGGAGCAGTACTTC. Protein: CSARNPVTLEQYF.

This clonotype was found many times. The rearrangement uses TRBV7-2 and TRBJ1-2; no definite D call. This CDR3 is built from 13 residues. The germline V and J ends were trimmed by 6 bases and 3 bases, with 11 bases remaining between them. The germline gives CDR1 SGHTA, CDR2 FQGNSA. CDR3 bases: TGTGCCAGCAGTCCGAAGGGAGACTATGGCTACACCTTC. Its protein is CASSPKGDYGYTF. Looking up the rest from reference TRBV7-2 and TRBJ1-2 gives the full variable domain: GAGVSQSPSNKVTEKGKDVELRCDPISGHTALYWYRQSLGQGLEFLIYFQGNSAPDKSGLPSDRFSAERTGGSVSTLTIQRTQQEDSAVYLCASSPKGDYGYTFGSGTRLTVV.

This clonotype occurred many times. The rearrangement links TRBV20-1 to TRBJ2-1; TRBD2 aligns across 12 bases. Trimming removed 1 base from V and 9 bases from J; junction bases left unmatched: 1. The CDR3 spans 13 residues. Germline lookup yields CDR1 DFQATT and CDR2 SNEGSKA (reference sequence). The CDR3 coding sequence is TGCAGTGCTAGAGGACTAGCGGGAGTTGAGCAGTTCTTC. This encodes CSARGLAGVEQFF.

A few counts support this clonotype. The chain couples TRBV5-1 to TRBJ2-7; D is uncertain. This CDR3 is built from 13 residues. V was clipped by 4 bases and J by 4 bases, with 12 bases between them. Germline CDR1 SGHRS, CDR2 YFSETQ. The CDR3 reads CASSPDGEYEQYF. The CDR3 bases are TGCGCCAGCAGCCCGGACGGAGAATACGAGCAGTACTTC. Supplemented by reference TRBV5-1 and TRBJ2-7, the full variable domain reads KAGVTQTPRYLIKTRGQQVTLSCSPISGHRSVSWYQQTPGQGLQFLFEYFSETQRNKGNFPGRFSGRQFSNSRSEMNVSTLELGDSALYLCASSPDGEYEQYFGPGTRLTVT.

This clonotype was recorded a few times. The genes are TRBV7-8 and TRBJ2-7; possibly TRBD1 for D (5 bases). Germline values: CDR1 SGHVS, CDR2 FQNEAQ. The V and J ends lost 5 bases and 2 bases respectively, with 13 bases between them. The CDR3 consists of 14 residues. The CDR3: CASSVNRNAYEQYF. DNA of the CDR3: TGTGCCAGCAGCGTCAACAGGAACGCCTACGAGCAGTACTTC.

This clonotype was counted ten times or more. As DNA, the CDR3 is TGCAGTACTCCTAGGCGGGACGGATACGAGCAGTACTTC. This gives the protein CSTPRRDGYEQYF. The genes are TRBV20-1 and TRBJ2-7, with D perhaps TRBD2 (6 bases). This CDR3 has 13 amino acids. Between the trimmed V and J ends, which lost 8 bases and 4 bases, there was a span of 18 bases. Germline V CDR1 and CDR2: DFQATT, SNEGSKA (reference sequence).